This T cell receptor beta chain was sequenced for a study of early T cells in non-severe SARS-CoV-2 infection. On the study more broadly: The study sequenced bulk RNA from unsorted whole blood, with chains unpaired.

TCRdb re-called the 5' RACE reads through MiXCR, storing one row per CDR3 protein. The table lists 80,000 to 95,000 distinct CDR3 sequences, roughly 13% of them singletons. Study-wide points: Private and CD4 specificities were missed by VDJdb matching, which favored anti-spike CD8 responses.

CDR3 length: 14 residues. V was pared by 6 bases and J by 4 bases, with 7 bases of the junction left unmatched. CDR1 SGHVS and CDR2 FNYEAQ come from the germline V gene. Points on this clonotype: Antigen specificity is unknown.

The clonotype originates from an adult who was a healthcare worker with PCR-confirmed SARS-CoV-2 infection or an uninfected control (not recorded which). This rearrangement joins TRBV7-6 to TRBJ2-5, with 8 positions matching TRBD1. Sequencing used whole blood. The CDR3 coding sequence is TGTGCCAGCAGTCCGCAGGGGGCCCCAGAGACCCAGTACTTC. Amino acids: CASSPQGAPETQYF.